These 15 T cell receptor beta chains share one sample of origin, sequenced in a study of blood T cell repertoires in COVID-19. Clones were sequenced by immunoSEQ multiplex PCR, and TCRdb holds only the in-frame ones, with some missing. This table has hundreds of thousands of clones, approximately 86% appearing once. Sequences were obtained from peripheral blood. These receptors all stem from a woman in her 70s with COVID-19, enrolled during active disease.

In this sample, this clone turned up once. The chain employs TRBV5-1 and TRBJ1-4; D remains unclear. CDR3 length equals 13 residues. Germline V gene data show CDR1 as SGHRS and CDR2 as YFSETQ. With 3 bases removed from V and 8 bases from J, the gap between germline ends came to 11 bases. CDR3 nucleotides: TGCGCCAGCAGCTCAGGACCGGGGGAAAAACTGTTTTTT. Its translation: CASSSGPGEKLFF. Together with reference TRBV5-1 and TRBJ1-4, the CDR3 gives the full variable domain: KAGVTQTPRYLIKTRGQQVTLSCSPISGHRSVSWYQQTPGQGLQFLFEYFSETQRNKGNFPGRFSGRQFSNSRSEMNVSTLELGDSALYLCASSSGPGEKLFFGSGTQLSVL.

The chain couples TRBV28 to TRBJ2-7; TRBD1 is a possible D gene (5 bases). This CDR3 comprises 15 residues. The V and J ends lost 3 bases and 0 bases respectively, with 12 bases between them. Germline loops: CDR1 MDHEN, CDR2 SYDVKM. The CDR3 reads CASSFQGSSSYEQYF. DNA of the CDR3: TGTGCCAGCAGTTTTCAGGGTTCGAGCTCCTACGAGCAGTACTTC.

The chain is built from TRBV30 and TRBJ1-4; TRBD1 agrees at 7 bases. CDR3 length: 13 amino acids. Germline V gene data show CDR1 as GTSNPN and CDR2 as SVGIG (reference sequence). V lost 5 bases, J lost 7 bases, and 7 bases stayed unmatched. Here the CDR3 reads CAWHRGESEKLFF. The CDR3 nucleotides are TGTGCCTGGCACAGGGGAGAGAGTGAAAAACTGTTTTTT. Drawing the rest from reference TRBV30 and TRBJ1-4, the complete variable domain is SQTIHQWPATLVQPVGSPLSLECTVEGTSNPNLYWYRQAAGRGLQLLFYSVGIGQISSEVPQNLSASRPQDRQFILSSKKLLLSDSGFYLCAWHRGESEKLFFGSGTQLSVL.

The rearrangement joins TRBV5-1 to TRBJ2-7; 12 nucleotides agree with TRBD2. In germline, CDR1 is SGHRS, CDR2 YFSETQ. There are 17 residues in the CDR3. V was clipped by 0 bases and J by 2 bases; unmatched bases: 6. The CDR3 DNA reads TGCGCCAGCAGCTTGGCTAGCGGGGGGGCCTTTCCCTACGAGCAGTACTTC. Encoded protein: CASSLASGGAFPYEQYF.

This clone has more than one count but fewer than ten. The chain's CDR3 is CASSPFGQGRDEQFF. CDR3 coding DNA: TGTGCCAGCTCACCATTCGGACAGGGGAGGGATGAGCAGTTCTTC. The J gene is TRBJ2-1, the V gene TRBV18; TRBD1 matches at 9 bases. Germline values: CDR1 KGHSH, CDR2 LQKENI. Unmatched junction bases numbered 7, after V lost 2 bases and J lost 8 bases. The CDR3 runs to 15 residues.

V and J are TRBV2 and TRBJ2-7; 8 bases match TRBD1. CDR1 and CDR2 from the germline V gene are SNHLY and FYNNEI. The trim removed 3 bases at V and 2 bases at J, leaving 0 bases unmatched. The CDR3 is 13 amino acids. In DNA, the CDR3 is TGTGCCAGCAGTGAGACAGGGGCCTACGAGCAGTACTTC. It is translated as CASSETGAYEQYF.

The chain combines TRBV2 with TRBJ1-6, with D possibly TRBD1 on 5 matching bases. The CDR3 is 12 residues long. V lost 4 bases and J lost 9, with 7 bases in between. In germline, CDR1 is SNHLY, CDR2 FYNNEI. The CDR3 sequence is CASSAGGSPLHF. CDR3 nucleotide sequence: TGTGCCAGCAGTGCGGGGGGTTCACCCCTCCACTTT.

The CDR3 loop is CASSLDASGVQETQYF. The CDR3, as DNA: TGTGCCAGCAGTTTAGATGCTAGCGGGGTCCAAGAGACCCAGTACTTC. The rearrangement links TRBV27 to TRBJ2-5; TRBD2 matches 9 bases. Germline CDR1 is MNHEY and CDR2 is SMNVEV (reference sequence). The CDR3 has 16 amino acids. Trimming cost V 2 bases and J 1 base; bases outside gene matches: 5.

This clone was recorded a few times. This rearrangement joins TRBV12-3 or TRBV12-4 to TRBJ2-5; maybe TRBD1 (6 bases). The CDR3 is 13 amino acids. The germline V and J ends were trimmed by 6 bases and 2 bases, with 10 bases remaining between them. The CDR3, as DNA: TGTGCCAGCAGGGACAGAAGTCAAGAGACCCAGTACTTC. Residues: CASRDRSQETQYF.

This clone was detected a few times. The CDR3 DNA reads TGTGCCAGCAGCGTAGGCGGACAGCATTACAATGAGCAGTTCTTC. It is translated as CASSVGGQHYNEQFF. The gene calls are TRBV9 and TRBJ2-1; D is perhaps TRBD1 (6 bases). The CDR3 extends over 15 amino acids. Trimming stripped 0 bases from V and 4 bases from J, with 11 bases between. The germline V gene has CDR1 SGDLS and CDR2 YYNGEE.

The chain couples TRBV6-5 to TRBJ1-1, with TRBD1 identical over 11 bases. Germline V lookup: CDR1 MNHEY, CDR2 SVGAGI. The V gene end was trimmed by 6 bases and the J gene end by 6 bases; junction bases not matched to a gene: 6. The CDR3 is 14 residues long. The CDR3 loop is CASSWDRGYAEAFF. In nucleotides, the CDR3 is TGTGCCAGCAGCTGGGACAGGGGGTACGCTGAAGCTTTCTTT.

The chain carries TRBV10-3 and TRBJ2-4; weak D call: TRBD2 (6 bases). CDR3 length: 13 amino acids. Trimming left V 3 bases short and J 6 bases short, with 9 bases between. CDR1 is ENHRY, CDR2 SYGVKD, per germline. CDR3 residues: CAISDTSLNIQYF. The CDR3 DNA sequence: TGTGCCATCAGTGATACTAGCCTAAACATTCAGTACTTC.

The V and J genes are TRBV19 and TRBJ1-6; D remains ambiguous. Germline V gene sequence: CDR1 LNHDA, CDR2 SQIVND (reference sequence). The CDR3 loop spans 13 amino acids. The V and J ends lost 2 bases and 7 bases respectively, with 6 bases between them. The CDR3 spells CASSIRENSPLHF. The CDR3 DNA sequence: TGTGCCAGTAGTATAAGGGAGAATTCACCCCTCCACTTT.

This chain links TRBV7-2 with TRBJ2-7, with a weak D call TRBD2 (6 bases). V lost 5 bases to trimming and J lost 7 bases, with 15 bases between them. The germline CDR1 and CDR2 sequences are SGHTA and FQGNSA. The CDR3 length is 13 residues. CDR3 in DNA: TGTGCCAGCAGCCCCAGGACCCGGGGGGAGCAGTACTTC. Amino acids: CASSPRTRGEQYF.

The V and J genes are TRBV5-6 and TRBJ1-5; weak D call: TRBD1 (6 bases). Germline V gene lookup returns CDR1 SGHDT and CDR2 YYEEEE. The CDR3 runs 17 residues. V lost 7 bases, J lost 3 bases, and 23 bases lay in between. The chain's CDR3 is CASGFFSQGPLNQPQHF. DNA for the CDR3: TGTGCCAGCGGGTTCTTCTCTCAGGGGCCCCTCAATCAGCCCCAGCATTTT. Filled out from reference TRBV5-6 and TRBJ1-5, the complete variable domain reads DAGVTQSPTHLIKTRGQQVTLRCSPKSGHDTVSWYQQALGQGPQFIFQYYEEEERQRGNFPDRFSGHQFPNYSSELNVNALLLGDSALYLCASGFFSQGPLNQPQHFGDGTRLSIL.